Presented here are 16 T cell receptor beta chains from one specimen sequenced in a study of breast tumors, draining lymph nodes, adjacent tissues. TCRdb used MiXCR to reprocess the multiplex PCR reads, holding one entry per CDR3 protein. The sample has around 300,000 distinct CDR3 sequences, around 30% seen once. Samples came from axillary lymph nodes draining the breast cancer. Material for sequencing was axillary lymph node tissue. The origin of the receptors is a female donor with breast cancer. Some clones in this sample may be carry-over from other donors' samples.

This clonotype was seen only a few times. The CDR3 region has the DNA TGTGCCAGCTCACCGCGGACTAGGGTCAATGAGCAGTTCTTC. This gives the protein CASSPRTRVNEQFF. The chain recombines TRBV18 with TRBJ2-1; the match to TRBD2 covers 7 bases. This CDR3 contains 14 residues. CDR1 is KGHSH, CDR2 LQKENI, per germline. V lost 3 bases, J lost 6 bases, and 5 bases stayed unmatched.

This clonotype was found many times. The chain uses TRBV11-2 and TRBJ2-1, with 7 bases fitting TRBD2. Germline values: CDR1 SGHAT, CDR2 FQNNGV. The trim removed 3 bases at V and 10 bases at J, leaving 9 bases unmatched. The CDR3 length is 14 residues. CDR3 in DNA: TGTGCCAGCAGCTTTCTAAGCGGGATGGGAGAGCAGTTCTTC. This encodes CASSFLSGMGEQFF.

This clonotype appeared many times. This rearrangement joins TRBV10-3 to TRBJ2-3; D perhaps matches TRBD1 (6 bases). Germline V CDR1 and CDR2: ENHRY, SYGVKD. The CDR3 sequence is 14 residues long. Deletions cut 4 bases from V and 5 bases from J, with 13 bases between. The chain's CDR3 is CAISATGTQDTQYF. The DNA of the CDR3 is TGTGCCATCAGTGCAACAGGGACACAAGATACGCAGTATTTT.

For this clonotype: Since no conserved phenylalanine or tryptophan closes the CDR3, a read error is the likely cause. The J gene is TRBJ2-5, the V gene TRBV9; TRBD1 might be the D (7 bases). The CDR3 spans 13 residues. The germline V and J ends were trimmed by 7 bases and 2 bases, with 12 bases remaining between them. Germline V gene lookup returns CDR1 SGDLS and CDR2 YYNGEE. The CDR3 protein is CASSRDRQETQYS. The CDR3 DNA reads TGTGCCAGCTCGCGGGACAGACAAGAGACCCAGTACTCC.

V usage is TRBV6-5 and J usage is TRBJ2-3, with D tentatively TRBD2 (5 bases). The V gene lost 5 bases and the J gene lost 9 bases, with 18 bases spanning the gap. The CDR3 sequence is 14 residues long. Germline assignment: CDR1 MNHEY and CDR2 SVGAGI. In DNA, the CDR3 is TGTGCCAGCAGTACTCCTCCGGTTGGCGGGACGCAGTATTTT. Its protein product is CASSTPPVGGTQYF.

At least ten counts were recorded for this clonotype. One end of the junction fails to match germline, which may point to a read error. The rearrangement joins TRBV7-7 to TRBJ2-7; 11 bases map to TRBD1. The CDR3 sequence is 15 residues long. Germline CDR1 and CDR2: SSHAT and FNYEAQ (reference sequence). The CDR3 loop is CASSSGTGGSYEQYF. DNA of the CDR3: TGTGCTAGCAGCTCCGGGACAGGGGGTTCCTACGAGCAGTACTTC.

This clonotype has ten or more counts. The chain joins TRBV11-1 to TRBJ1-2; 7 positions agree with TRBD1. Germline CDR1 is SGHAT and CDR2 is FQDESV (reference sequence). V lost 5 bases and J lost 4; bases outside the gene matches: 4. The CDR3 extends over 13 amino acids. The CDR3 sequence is CASSRTGGYGYTF. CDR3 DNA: TGTGCCAGCAGCCGGACAGGAGGCTATGGCTACACCTTC.

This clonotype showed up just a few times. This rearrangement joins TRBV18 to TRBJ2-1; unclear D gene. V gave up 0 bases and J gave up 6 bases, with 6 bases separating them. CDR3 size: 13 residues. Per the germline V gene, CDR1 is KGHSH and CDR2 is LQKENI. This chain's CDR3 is CASSPPSRNEQFF. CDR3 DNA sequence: TGTGCCAGCTCACCACCTAGCCGCAATGAGCAGTTCTTC.

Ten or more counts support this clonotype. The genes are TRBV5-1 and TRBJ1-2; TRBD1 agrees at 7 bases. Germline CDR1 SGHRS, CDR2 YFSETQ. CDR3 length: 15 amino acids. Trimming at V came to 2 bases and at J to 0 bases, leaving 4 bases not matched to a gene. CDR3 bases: TGCGCCAGCAGCTTACAGGGGAGGACTAACTATGGCTACACCTTC. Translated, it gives CASSLQGRTNYGYTF.

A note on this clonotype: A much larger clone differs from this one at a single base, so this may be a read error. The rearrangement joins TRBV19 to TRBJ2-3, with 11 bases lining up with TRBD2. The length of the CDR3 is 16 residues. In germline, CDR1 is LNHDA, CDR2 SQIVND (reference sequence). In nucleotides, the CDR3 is TGTGTCAGTAGTAAAACTAGCGGGAGCTTCACAGATACGCAGTATTTT. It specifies CVSSKTSGSFTDTQYF.

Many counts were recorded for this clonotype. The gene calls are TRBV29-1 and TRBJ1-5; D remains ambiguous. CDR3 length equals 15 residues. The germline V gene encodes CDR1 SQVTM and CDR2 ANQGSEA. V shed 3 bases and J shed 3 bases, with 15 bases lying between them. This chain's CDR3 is CSVENGIVLNQPQHF. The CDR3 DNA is TGCAGCGTTGAGAACGGAATAGTCCTCAATCAGCCCCAGCATTTT.

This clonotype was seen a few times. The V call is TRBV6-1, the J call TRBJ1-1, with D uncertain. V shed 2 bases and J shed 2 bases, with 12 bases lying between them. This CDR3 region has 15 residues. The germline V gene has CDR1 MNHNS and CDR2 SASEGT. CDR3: CASSERRWENTEAFF. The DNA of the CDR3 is TGTGCCAGCAGTGAAAGAAGATGGGAAAACACTGAAGCTTTCTTT.

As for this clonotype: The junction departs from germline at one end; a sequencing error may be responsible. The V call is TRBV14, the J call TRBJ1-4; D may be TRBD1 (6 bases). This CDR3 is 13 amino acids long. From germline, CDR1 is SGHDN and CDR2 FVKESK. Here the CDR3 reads CASSQQGLVKLFF. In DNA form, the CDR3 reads TGCGCCAGCAGCCAACAGGGATTGGTAAAACTGTTTTTT.

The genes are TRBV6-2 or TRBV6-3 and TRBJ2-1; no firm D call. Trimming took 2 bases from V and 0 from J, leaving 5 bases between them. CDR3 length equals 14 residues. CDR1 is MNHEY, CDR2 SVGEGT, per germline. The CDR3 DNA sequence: TGTGCCAGCAGTTACGGGAACTCCTACAATGAGCAGTTCTTC. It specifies CASSYGNSYNEQFF.

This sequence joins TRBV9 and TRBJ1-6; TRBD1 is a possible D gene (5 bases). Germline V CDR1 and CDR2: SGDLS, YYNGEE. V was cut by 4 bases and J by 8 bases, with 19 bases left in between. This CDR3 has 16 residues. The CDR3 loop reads CASSPYDLEGDSPLHF. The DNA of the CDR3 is TGTGCCAGCAGCCCCTACGACTTGGAAGGGGATTCACCCCTCCACTTT. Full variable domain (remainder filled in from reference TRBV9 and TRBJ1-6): DSGVTQTPKHLITATGQRVTLRCSPRSGDLSVYWYQQSLDQGLQFLIQYYNGEERAKGNILERFSAQQFPDLHSELNLSSLELGDSALYFCASSPYDLEGDSPLHFGNGTRLTVT.

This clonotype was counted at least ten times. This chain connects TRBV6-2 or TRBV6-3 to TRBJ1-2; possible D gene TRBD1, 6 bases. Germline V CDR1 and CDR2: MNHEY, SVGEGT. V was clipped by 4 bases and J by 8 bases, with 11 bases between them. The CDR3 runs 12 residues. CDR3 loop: CASSWEQGGYTF. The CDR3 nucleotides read TGTGCCAGCAGTTGGGAACAGGGCGGCTACACCTTC.